Following are 9 T cell receptor beta chains from one sample sequenced in a study of T cell responses to AZD1222 COVID-19 vaccine. Sequencing was performed with immunoSEQ multiplex PCR; in TCRdb, only in-frame clones are kept and a portion is missing. The data show fewer than 120,000 clones, about 94% seen once. The material was peripheral blood, obtained 28 days after the second AZD1222 dose. Receptor source: an adult who received the AZD1222 COVID-19 vaccine.

This clone was seen only once. V gene TRBV6-1 combines with J gene TRBJ1-1, with D perhaps matching TRBD1 (6 bases). The CDR3 is 15 residues long. V lost 3 bases to trimming and J lost 1 base, with 12 bases between them. Germline CDR1 MNHNS, CDR2 SASEGT. The CDR3: CASSDMGHQNTEAFF. DNA of the CDR3: TGTGCCAGCAGTGATATGGGACACCAGAACACTGAAGCTTTCTTT.

The gene calls are TRBV7-9 and TRBJ2-7; no clear D. CDR1 is SEHNR, CDR2 FQNEAQ, per germline (reference sequence). This CDR3 spans 13 amino acids. Between the trimmed V and J ends, which lost 5 bases and 4 bases, there was a span of 12 bases. The CDR3 spells CASSPVDGYEQYF. CDR3 in DNA: TGTGCCAGCAGCCCAGTGGATGGTTACGAGCAGTACTTC. The full variable domain, in which reference TRBV7-9 and TRBJ2-7 provide the parts outside the CDR3, is DTGVSQNPRHKITKRGQNVTFRCDPISEHNRLYWYRQTLGQGPEFLTYFQNEAQLEKSRLLSDRFSAERPKGSFSTLEIQRTEQGDSAMYLCASSPVDGYEQYFGPGTRLTVT.

The chain carries TRBV2 and TRBJ1-1; TRBD1 is a possible D gene (6 bases). The germline V and J ends were trimmed by 8 bases and 9 bases, with 25 bases remaining between them. The CDR3 is made up of 15 amino acids. Germline assignment: CDR1 SNHLY and CDR2 FYNNEI. In DNA form, the CDR3 reads TGTGCCAGCGAGACGGGACACAGCGGTAGCGTGAAAGCTTTCTTT. Residues: CASETGHSGSVKAFF.

This chain links TRBV6-5 with TRBJ1-4; D unresolved. V was clipped by 4 bases and J by 13 bases, with 13 bases between them. The CDR3 contains 12 residues. Germline CDR1 reads MNHEY; CDR2 reads SVGAGI. The CDR3 here is CASSLLEASLFF. The CDR3 region has the DNA TGTGCCAGCAGTTTGTTGGAGGCATCACTGTTTTTT.

The genes are TRBV6-5 and TRBJ1-5; no clear D gene. V was pared by 6 bases and J by 2 bases, with 11 bases between. The CDR3 extends over 14 amino acids. Germline loops: CDR1 MNHEY, CDR2 SVGAGI. CDR3 sequence (DNA): TGTGCCAGCAGCCGTGTAGGTGGCAATCAGCCCCAGCATTTT. Its translation is CASSRVGGNQPQHF.

The chain couples TRBV5-1 to TRBJ2-7; 10 bases fit TRBD2. V lost 0 bases and J lost 4; bases outside the gene matches: 13. The CDR3 runs to 18 residues. Germline CDR1 reads SGHRS; CDR2 reads YFSETQ. Here the CDR3 DNA reads TGCGCCAGCAGCTTGGCTCCTAGCGGGGGCCAAATGACATACGAGCAGTACTTC. Protein product: CASSLAPSGGQMTYEQYF. Drawing the rest from reference TRBV5-1 and TRBJ2-7, the complete variable domain is KAGVTQTPRYLIKTRGQQVTLSCSPISGHRSVSWYQQTPGQGLQFLFEYFSETQRNKGNFPGRFSGRQFSNSRSEMNVSTLELGDSALYLCASSLAPSGGQMTYEQYFGPGTRLTVT.

V gene TRBV10-2 combines with J gene TRBJ1-4, with D unresolved. Per the germline V gene, CDR1 is WSHSY and CDR2 is SAAADI. This CDR3 has 13 amino acids. V lost 3 bases to trimming and J lost 6 bases, with 8 bases between them. CDR3 region: CASSDSRDEKLFF. Written as DNA, the CDR3 is TGCGCCAGCAGTGACAGTAGGGATGAAAAACTGTTTTTT.

This chain uses TRBV30 with TRBJ2-1, with 7 bases identical to TRBD2. Losses at the gene ends were 8 bases for V and 2 bases for J; bases not matched to a gene: 15. CDR3 size: 16 residues. The V gene's germline CDR1 is GTSNPN and CDR2 SVGIG (reference sequence). CDR3 residues: CAQEGVAGSPYNEQFF. In DNA, the CDR3 is TGTGCCCAAGAAGGAGTAGCGGGCAGTCCCTACAATGAGCAGTTCTTC. Full variable domain (remainder filled in from reference TRBV30 and TRBJ2-1): SQTIHQWPATLVQPVGSPLSLECTVEGTSNPNLYWYRQAAGRGLQLLFYSVGIGQISSEVPQNLSASRPQDRQFILSSKKLLLSDSGFYLCAQEGVAGSPYNEQFFGPGTRLTVL.

The CDR3 nucleotides are TGTGCCAGCAGCCCCGGGGGGCACTATGGCTACACCTTC. It translates to CASSPGGHYGYTF. The rearrangement links TRBV7-9 to TRBJ1-2; D is possibly TRBD1 (6 bases). The CDR3 totals 13 residues. V shed 5 bases and J shed 3 bases, with 10 bases lying between them. CDR1 SEHNR and CDR2 FQNEAQ come from the germline V gene (reference sequence). Drawing the rest from reference TRBV7-9 and TRBJ1-2, the complete variable domain is DTGVSQNPRHKITKRGQNVTFRCDPISEHNRLYWYRQTLGQGPEFLTYFQNEAQLEKSRLLSDRFSAERPKGSFSTLEIQRTEQGDSAMYLCASSPGGHYGYTFGSGTRLTVV.